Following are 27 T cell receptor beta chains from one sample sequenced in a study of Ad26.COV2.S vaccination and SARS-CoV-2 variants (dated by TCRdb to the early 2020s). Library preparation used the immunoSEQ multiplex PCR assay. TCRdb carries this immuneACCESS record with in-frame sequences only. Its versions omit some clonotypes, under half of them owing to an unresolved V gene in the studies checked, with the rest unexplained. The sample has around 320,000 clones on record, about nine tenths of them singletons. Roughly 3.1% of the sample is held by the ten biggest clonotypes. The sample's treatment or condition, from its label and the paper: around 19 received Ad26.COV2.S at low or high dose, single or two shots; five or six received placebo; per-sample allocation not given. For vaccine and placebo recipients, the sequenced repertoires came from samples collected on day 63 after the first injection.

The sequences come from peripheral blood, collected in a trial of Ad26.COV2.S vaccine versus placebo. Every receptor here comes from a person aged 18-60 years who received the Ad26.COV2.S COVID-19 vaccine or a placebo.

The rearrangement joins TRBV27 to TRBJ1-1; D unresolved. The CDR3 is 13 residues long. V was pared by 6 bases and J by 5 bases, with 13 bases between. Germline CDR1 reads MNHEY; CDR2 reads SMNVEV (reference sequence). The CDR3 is CASSLGFRTEAFF. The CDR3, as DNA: TGTGCCAGCAGCCTGGGTTTTAGGACTGAAGCTTTCTTT.

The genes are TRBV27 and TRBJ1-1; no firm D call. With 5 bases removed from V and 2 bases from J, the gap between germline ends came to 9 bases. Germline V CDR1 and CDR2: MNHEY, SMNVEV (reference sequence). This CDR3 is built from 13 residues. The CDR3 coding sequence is TGTGCCAGCAGTCCCCTCGATAACACTGAAGCTTTCTTT. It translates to CASSPLDNTEAFF.

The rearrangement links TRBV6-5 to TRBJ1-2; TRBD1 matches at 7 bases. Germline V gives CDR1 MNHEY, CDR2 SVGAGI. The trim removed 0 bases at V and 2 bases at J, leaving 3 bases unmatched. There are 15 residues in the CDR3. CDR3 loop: CASSYSGQTNYGYTF. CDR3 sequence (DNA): TGTGCCAGCAGTTACTCGGGACAGACAAACTATGGCTACACCTTC.

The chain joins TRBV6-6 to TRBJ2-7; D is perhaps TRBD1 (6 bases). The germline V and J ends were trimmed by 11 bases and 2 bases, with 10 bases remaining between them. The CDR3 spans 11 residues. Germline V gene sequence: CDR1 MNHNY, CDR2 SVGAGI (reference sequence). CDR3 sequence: CASGDAYEQYF. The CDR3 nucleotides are TGTGCCTCAGGGGACGCCTACGAGCAGTACTTC.

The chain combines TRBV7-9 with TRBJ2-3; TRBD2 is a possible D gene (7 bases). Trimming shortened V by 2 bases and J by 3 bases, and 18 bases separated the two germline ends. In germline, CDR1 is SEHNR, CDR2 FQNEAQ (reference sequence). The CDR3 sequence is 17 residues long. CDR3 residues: CASSLKDSRGGTDTQYF. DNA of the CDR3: TGTGCCAGCAGCTTAAAAGACAGCAGGGGAGGGACAGATACGCAGTATTTT. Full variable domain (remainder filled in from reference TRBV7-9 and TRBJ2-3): DTGVSQNPRHKITKRGQNVTFRCDPISEHNRLYWYRQTLGQGPEFLTYFQNEAQLEKSRLLSDRFSAERPKGSFSTLEIQRTEQGDSAMYLCASSLKDSRGGTDTQYFGPGTRLTVL.

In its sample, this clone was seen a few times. The DNA for the CDR3 is TGTGCTAGTGGTTCTGGACAGGGGAATAATTCACCCCTCCACTTT. Protein product: CASGSGQGNNSPLHF. The rearrangement uses TRBV12-5 and TRBJ1-6; TRBD1 matches 9 bases. This CDR3 is built from 15 residues. Germline V gene data show CDR1 as LGHNT and CDR2 as FRNRAP. Trimming at V came to 4 bases and at J to 5 bases, leaving 3 bases not matched to a gene.

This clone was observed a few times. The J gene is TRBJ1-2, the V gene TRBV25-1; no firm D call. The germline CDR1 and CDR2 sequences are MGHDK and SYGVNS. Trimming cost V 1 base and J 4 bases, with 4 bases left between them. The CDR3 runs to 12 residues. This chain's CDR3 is CASSELGYGYTF. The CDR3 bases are TGTGCCAGCAGTGAATTGGGCTATGGCTACACCTTC.

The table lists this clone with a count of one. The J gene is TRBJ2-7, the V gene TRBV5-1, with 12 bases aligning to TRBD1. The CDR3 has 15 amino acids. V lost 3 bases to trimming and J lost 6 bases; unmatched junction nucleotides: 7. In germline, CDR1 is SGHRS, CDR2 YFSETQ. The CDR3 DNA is TGCGCCAGCAGCTCAACGCCGGGACAGGGGGCCGAGCAGTACTTC. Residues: CASSSTPGQGAEQYF. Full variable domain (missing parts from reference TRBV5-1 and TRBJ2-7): KAGVTQTPRYLIKTRGQQVTLSCSPISGHRSVSWYQQTPGQGLQFLFEYFSETQRNKGNFPGRFSGRQFSNSRSEMNVSTLELGDSALYLCASSSTPGQGAEQYFGPGTRLTVT.

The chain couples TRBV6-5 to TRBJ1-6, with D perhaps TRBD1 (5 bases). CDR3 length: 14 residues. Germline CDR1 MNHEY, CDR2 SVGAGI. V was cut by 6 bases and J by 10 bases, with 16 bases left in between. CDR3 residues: CASRPGLSGSPLHF. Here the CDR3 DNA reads TGTGCCAGCAGACCGGGGCTGAGTGGGTCACCCCTCCACTTT.

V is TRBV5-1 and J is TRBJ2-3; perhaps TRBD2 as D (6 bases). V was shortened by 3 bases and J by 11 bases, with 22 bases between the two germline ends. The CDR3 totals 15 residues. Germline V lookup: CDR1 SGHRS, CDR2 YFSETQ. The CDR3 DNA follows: TGCGCCAGCAGCTCCGATGCGATAGCGGCACCGAAGCAGTATTTT. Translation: CASSSDAIAAPKQYF.

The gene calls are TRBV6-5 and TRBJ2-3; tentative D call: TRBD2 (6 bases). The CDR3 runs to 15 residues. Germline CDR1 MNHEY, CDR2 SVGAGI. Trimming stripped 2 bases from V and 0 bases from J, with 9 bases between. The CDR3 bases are TGTGCCAGCAGTTACGGAGGGACTAGCACAGATACGCAGTATTTT. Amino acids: CASSYGGTSTDTQYF.

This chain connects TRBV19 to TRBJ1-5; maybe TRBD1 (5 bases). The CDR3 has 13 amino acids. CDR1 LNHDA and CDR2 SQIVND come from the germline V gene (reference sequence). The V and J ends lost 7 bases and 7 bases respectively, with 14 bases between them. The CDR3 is CASTRDLTQPQHF. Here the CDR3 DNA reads TGTGCCAGTACCCGGGACTTAACCCAGCCCCAGCATTTT.

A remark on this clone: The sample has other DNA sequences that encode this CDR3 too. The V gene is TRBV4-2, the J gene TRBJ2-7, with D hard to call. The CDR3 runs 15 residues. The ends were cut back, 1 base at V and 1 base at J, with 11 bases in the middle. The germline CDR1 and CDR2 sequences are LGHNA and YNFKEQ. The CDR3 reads CASSQGGTGSYEQYF. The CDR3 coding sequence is TGTGCCAGCAGCCAAGGTGGCACCGGGTCCTACGAGCAGTACTTC.

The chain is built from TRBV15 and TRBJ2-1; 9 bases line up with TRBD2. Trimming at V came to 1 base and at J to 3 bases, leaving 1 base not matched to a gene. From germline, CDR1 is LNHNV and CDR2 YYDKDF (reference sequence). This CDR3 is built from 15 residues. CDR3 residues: CATSRARGGYNEQFF. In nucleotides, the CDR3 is TGTGCCACCAGCAGAGCGCGGGGGGGCTACAATGAGCAGTTCTTC.

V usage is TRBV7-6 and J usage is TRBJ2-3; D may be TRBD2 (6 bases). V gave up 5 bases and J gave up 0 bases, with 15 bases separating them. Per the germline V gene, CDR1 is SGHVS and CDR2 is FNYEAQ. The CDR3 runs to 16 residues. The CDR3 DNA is TGTGCCAGCAGCCCCGGGGGAGCCGCTAGCACAGATACGCAGTATTTT. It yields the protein CASSPGGAASTDTQYF.

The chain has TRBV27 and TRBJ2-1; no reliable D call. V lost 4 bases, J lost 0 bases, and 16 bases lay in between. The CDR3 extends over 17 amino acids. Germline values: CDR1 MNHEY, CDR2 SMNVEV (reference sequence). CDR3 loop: CASSSDASASSYNEQFF. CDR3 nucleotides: TGTGCCAGCAGTTCGGATGCTTCAGCGTCCTCCTACAATGAGCAGTTCTTC.

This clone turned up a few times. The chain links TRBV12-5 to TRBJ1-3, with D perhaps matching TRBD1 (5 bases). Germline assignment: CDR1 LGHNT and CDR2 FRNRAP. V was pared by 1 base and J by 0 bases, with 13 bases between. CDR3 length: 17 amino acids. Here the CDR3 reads CASGLGRQRSSGNTIYF. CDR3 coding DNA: TGTGCTAGTGGTTTGGGAAGACAGCGGAGCTCTGGAAACACCATATATTTT. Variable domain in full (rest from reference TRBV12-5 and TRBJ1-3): DARVTQTPRHKVTEMGQEVTMRCQPILGHNTVFWYRQTMMQGLELLAYFRNRAPLDDSGMPKDRFSAEMPDATLATLKIQPSEPRDSAVYFCASGLGRQRSSGNTIYFGEGSWLTVV.

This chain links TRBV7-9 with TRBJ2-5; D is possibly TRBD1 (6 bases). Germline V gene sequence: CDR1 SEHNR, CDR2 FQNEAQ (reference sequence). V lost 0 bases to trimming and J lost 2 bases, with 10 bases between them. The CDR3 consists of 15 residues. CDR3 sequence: CASSLAIGQQETQYF. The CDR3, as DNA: TGTGCCAGCAGCTTAGCAATAGGACAGCAAGAGACCCAGTACTTC. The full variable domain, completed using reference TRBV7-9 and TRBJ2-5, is DTGVSQNPRHKITKRGQNVTFRCDPISEHNRLYWYRQTLGQGPEFLTYFQNEAQLEKSRLLSDRFSAERPKGSFSTLEIQRTEQGDSAMYLCASSLAIGQQETQYFGPGTRLLVL.

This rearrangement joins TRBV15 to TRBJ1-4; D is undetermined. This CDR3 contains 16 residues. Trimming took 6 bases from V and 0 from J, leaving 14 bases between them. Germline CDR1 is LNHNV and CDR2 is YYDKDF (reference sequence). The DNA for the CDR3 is TGTGCCACCAGATCGAGGCGGAGCGCAACTAATGAAAAACTGTTTTTT. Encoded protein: CATRSRRSATNEKLFF.

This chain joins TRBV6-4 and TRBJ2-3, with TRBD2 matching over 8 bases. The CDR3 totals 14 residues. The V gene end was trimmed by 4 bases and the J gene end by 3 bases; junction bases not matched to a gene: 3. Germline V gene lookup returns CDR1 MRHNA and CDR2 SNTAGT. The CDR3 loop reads CASSVSGGTDTQYF. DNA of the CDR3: TGTGCCAGCAGTGTAAGCGGGGGTACAGATACGCAGTATTTT.

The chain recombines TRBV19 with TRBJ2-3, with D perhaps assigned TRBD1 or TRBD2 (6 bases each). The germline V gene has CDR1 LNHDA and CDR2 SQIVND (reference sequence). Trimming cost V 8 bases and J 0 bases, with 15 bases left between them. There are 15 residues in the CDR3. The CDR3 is CASALGGGSTDTQYF. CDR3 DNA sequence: TGTGCCAGTGCGTTGGGGGGCGGTAGCACAGATACGCAGTATTTT.

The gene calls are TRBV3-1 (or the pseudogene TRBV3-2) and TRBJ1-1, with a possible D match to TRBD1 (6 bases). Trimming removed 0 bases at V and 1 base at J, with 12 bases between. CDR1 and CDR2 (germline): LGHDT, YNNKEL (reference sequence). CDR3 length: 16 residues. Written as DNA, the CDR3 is TGTGCCAGCAGCCAAGATCGGAGGACAGCGAACACTGAAGCTTTCTTT. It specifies CASSQDRRTANTEAFF.

This CDR3 is CASSQVPGGHYEQYF. The DNA for the CDR3 is TGTGCCAGCAGCCAAGTCCCAGGGGGCCACTACGAGCAGTACTTC. The genes are TRBV14 and TRBJ2-7; 8 bases match TRBD1. Germline V gene lookup returns CDR1 SGHDN and CDR2 FVKESK. The CDR3 runs 15 residues. Germline trimming cut 1 base from V and 3 bases from J; bases unmatched to any gene: 5.

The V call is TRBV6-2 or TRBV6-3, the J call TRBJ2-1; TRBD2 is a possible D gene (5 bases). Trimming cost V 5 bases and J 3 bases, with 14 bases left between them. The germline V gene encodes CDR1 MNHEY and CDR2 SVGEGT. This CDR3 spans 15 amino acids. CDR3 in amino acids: CASSPDYIGYNEQFF. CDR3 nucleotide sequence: TGTGCCAGCAGTCCCGACTACATCGGCTACAATGAGCAGTTCTTC.

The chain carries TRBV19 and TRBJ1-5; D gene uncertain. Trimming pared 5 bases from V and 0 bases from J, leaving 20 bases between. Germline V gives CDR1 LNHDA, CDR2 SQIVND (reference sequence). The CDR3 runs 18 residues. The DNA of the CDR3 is TGTGCCAGTAGTCCTCCTCGCAGTACTCTAAATAGCAATCAGCCCCAGCATTTT. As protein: CASSPPRSTLNSNQPQHF. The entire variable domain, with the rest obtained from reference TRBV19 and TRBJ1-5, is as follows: DGGITQSPKYLFRKEGQNVTLSCEQNLNHDAMYWYRQDPGQGLRLIYYSQIVNDFQKGDIAEGYSVSREKKESFPLTVTSAQKNPTAFYLCASSPPRSTLNSNQPQHFGDGTRLSIL.

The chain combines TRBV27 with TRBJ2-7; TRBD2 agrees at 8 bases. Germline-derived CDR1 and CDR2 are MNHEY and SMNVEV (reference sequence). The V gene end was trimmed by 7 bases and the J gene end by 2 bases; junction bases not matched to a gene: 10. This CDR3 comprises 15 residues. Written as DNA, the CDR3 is TGTGCCAGCATTCCCGTAGCGGGGAATACCTACGAGCAGTACTTC. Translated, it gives CASIPVAGNTYEQYF.

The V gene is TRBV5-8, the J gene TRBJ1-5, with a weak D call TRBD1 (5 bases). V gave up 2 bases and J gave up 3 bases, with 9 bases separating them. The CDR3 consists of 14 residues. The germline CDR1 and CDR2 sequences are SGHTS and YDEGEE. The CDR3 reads CASSFGTTNQPQHF. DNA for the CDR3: TGTGCCAGCAGCTTCGGGACGACCAATCAGCCCCAGCATTTT.